This TCR beta chain appears in the sequencing data of a study of T-cell memory formation after mild COVID-19. On the study more broadly: Clusters were largely donor specific. Overall study results and limits: The main location of contracting CD4+ clones was CM and EM, and that of contracting CD8+ clones was EMRA.

This clonotype was observed a few times. Its antigen is as yet unknown. TCRdb re-called the 5' RACE reads through MiXCR, storing one row per CDR3 protein. The sample has tens of thousands of distinct CDR3 sequences; 11% to 15% are singletons. The CDR3 loop spans 14 amino acids. V shed 3 bases and J shed 3 bases, with 6 bases lying between them. The receptor was derived from an adult woman who had mild COVID-19 (a few samples of this study predate the infection). Cell type and time point are not known. The chain joins TRBV12-3 or TRBV12-4 to TRBJ1-6; D is ambiguous. Input material: PBMCs or a T cell subset sorted from them (not recorded which). The DNA for the CDR3 is TGTGCCAGCAGTTTGGACCTCTATAATTCACCCCTCCACTTT. It translates to CASSLDLYNSPLHF.